This T cell receptor (beta chain) came from a study of T cell repertoires in cytomegalovirus infection. About the research overall: The authors relied on CMV epitopes, both recently identified HLA-C-restricted and well-studied HLA-B-restricted. CMV infection together with matching HLA type was indicated by public TCR beta signatures. General observations from the study: Based on cumulative public TCR beta family frequency, carriers of CMV plus the relevant HLA were identified. HLA-C-restricted TCR beta clonotypes specific for CMV led the ex vivo response.

TCRdb analysed the reads with MiXCR anew, one entry per CDR3 protein. The repertoire consists of hundreds of thousands of distinct CDR3 sequences, with around 30% occurring once and the leading ten covering about an eighth. The CDR3 length is 15 residues. Germline CDR1 reads SEHNR; CDR2 reads FQNEAQ (reference sequence). V shed 4 bases and J shed 4 bases, with 16 bases lying between them. This clonotype was observed many times. Its antigen is unidentified. This specimen was cultured CD8+ T cells from PBMCs, taken from culture after CMV antigen stimulation. The chain uses TRBV7-9 and TRBJ1-1, with D tentatively TRBD1 (5 bases). The clonotype comes from a human donor in good health (CMV status not recorded). Some clones in this sample may be carry-over from other donors' samples. The CDR3 is CASSSLNKGSTEAFF. CDR3 bases: TGTGCCAGCAGCTCGCTAAATAAGGGGAGCACTGAAGCTTTCTTT.